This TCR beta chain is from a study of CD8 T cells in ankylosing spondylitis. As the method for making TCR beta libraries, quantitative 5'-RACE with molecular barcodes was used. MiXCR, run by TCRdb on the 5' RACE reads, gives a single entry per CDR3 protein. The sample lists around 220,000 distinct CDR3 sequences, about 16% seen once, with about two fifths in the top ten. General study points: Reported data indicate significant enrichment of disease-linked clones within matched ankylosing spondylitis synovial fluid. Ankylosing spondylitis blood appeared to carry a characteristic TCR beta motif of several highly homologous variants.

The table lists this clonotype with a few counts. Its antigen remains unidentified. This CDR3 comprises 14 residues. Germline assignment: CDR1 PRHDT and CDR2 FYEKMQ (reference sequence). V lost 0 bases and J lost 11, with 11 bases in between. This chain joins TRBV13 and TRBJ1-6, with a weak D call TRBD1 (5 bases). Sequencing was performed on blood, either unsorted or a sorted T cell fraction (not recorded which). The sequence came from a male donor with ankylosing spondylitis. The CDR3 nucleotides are TGTGCCAGCAGCTTAGGCCAGGGTCGGGCACCCCTCCACTTT. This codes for CASSLGQGRAPLHF.